The text below deals with one T cell receptor beta chain. It has no known antigen specificity. No much larger clone exists at a distance of one base, and base qualities are not known. Counted from cysteine to phenylalanine, this CDR3 has 15 amino acids. Only CDR3 DNA is held: 45 bases, read in frame from base 1. Compared with germline, V lacks 4 bases and J lacks 6 bases; bases without a gene match: 7. Taken from the germline V gene, the CDR1 and CDR2 loops are SNHLY and FYNNEI. The record originates from a study of blood T cells in healthy people across ages (dated by TCRdb to between 2015 and 2016). Regarding the complete study: In model experiments, template switching captured about one uniquely barcoded TCR beta cDNA molecule for every two T cells. The study measured age-related changes in TCR beta repertoire diversity using deep sequencing normalized with unique cDNA molecular identifiers. Four age groups were formed from the donors: young (average approximately 15 years), middle-aged (around 37), aged (62) and long-lived (approximately 78). Donors of different ages were randomly distributed across sequencing lanes to avoid experimental bias. For two donors (one aged 18 to 30 and one aged 80 or older), the study analyzed two additional independent replicas of 1 million unique cDNA reads from the same blood draw.

Libraries were constructed by 5' RACE. Sequencing was performed on an Illumina HiSeq 2500. A second PCR of about 6 to 11 cycles was performed with a sample-barcoded 5' primer and a J-beta primer mix. A unique molecular identifier was introduced onto each TCR beta cDNA molecule by a template-switch 5' adaptor carrying 12 random nucleotides. Each sample yielded at least 2.5 million CDR3-containing paired-end reads. First-strand cDNA was synthesized from all RNA with the Mint cDNA synthesis kit, primed by a TRBC-specific oligonucleotide. After uracil-DNA glycosylase treatment, a first 18-cycle PCR used universal primers M1SS and BC2_uni_R on all cDNA. The paper's processing steps were these. For normalization, 1 million high-quality reads were randomly selected from each sample, with every read carrying a distinct molecular identifier. Instead of being binned into consensus sequences, reads with shared molecular identifiers were discarded. MiTCR, set to a Q25 quality threshold and the strictest error-elimination algorithm, was used for CDR3 identification, clonotype clustering and error correction. A nonparametric unseen species model with Euler transformation was used to estimate lower-bound total TCR beta diversity. Through fastp at Q25 and MiXCR, TCRdb rebuilt clones from the public reads, retaining in-frame beta chains. Each entry merges the rows of one CDR3 protein and shows their most common DNA and genes. It is TCRdb's table, rather than the study itself, that gives the V and J calls and clone size. The sample data list 1.4 million to 1.5 million distinct CDR3 sequences, and roughly 45% of these were observed just once. The ten top clones hold 7.9% of the sample.

Donors were approximately 42 systemically healthy Caucasian individuals from Russia aged roughly 6 to 90 years. Each donor gave ten milliliters of peripheral blood, collected into EDTA-treated Vacutainer tubes. Ficoll-Paque density-gradient centrifugation was used to isolate PBMCs, with at least 6 million per sample. Trizol reagent was used to extract total RNA from the PBMCs, yielding at least 5.5 micrograms per sample. For every donor, flow cytometry on a PBMC aliquot measured the percentage of naive CD45RAhigh/CD27high T cells. What the research found in general, with its limitations: As age increased, observed TCR beta diversity per million T cells dropped in a roughly linear way, and a significant reduction was already evident by age approximately 40. Compared with the aged group, the long-lived group had more naive CD4+ T cells, fewer expanded clones and increased TCR diversity, suggesting age selection. Estimates of total diversity based on one million sequenced T cells were considered lower bounds and underestimates. The percentage of naive T cells measured by flow cytometry correlated strongly with observed TCR beta diversity. Because profiling used bulk unsorted PBMCs, naive and antigen-experienced compartments could not be compared conclusively. Because the CMV infection status of the donors was unknown, age-related changes in expanded clonotypes may potentially have been confounded.

The origin of this receptor is a woman under 30 in good health. In this chain, TRBV2 is recombined with TRBJ2-3, and 10 junctional nucleotides match TRBD2. Sequences were obtained from blood. CDR3 sequence: CASSAQLAGADTQYF. The nucleotide sequence is TGTGCCAGCAGTGCTCAGCTAGCGGGAGCTGATACGCAGTATTTT.